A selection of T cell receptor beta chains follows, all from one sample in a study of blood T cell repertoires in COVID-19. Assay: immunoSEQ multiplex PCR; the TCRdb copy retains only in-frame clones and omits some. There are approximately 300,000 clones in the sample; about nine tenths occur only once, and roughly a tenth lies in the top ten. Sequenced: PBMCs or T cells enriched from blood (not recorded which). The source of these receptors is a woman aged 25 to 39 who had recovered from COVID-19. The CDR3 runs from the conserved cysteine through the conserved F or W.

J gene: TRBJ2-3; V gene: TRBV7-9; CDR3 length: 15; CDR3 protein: CASSLGLADTDTQYF
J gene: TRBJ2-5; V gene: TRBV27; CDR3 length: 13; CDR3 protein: CASRTSGGTAQYF
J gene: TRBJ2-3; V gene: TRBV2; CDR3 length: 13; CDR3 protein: CASSGELTDTQYF
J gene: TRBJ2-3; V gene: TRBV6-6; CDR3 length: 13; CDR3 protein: CASNRDNTDTQYF
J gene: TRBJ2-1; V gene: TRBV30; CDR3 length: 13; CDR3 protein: CACRAWSYNEQFF
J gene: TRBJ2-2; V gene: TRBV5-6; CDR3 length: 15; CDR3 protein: CASSGGLAATGELFF
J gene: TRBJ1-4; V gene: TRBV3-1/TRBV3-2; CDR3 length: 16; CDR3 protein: CASSHRRIATNEKLFF
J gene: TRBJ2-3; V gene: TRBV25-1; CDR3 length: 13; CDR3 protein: CASSALLASTQYF
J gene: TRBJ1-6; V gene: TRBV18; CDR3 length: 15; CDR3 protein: CASSPYDRNNSPLHF
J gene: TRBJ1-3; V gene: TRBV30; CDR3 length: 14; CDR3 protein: CAWRRDRTGNTIYF
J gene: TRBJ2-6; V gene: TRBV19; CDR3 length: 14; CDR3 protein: CASRTTRETDVLTF
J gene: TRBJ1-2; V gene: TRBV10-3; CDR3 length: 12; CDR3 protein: CAISRQGYGYTF
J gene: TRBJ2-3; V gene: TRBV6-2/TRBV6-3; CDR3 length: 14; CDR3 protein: CASSYDERKDTQYF
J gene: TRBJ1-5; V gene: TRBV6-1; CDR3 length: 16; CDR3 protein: CASSVAGFDSNQPQHF
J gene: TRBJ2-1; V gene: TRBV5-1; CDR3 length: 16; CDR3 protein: CASSFHGGTPYNEQFF
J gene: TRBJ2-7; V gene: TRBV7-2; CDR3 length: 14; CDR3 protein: CASSLGQGAYEQYF
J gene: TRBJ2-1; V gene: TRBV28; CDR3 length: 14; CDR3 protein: CASSYREPYNEQFF
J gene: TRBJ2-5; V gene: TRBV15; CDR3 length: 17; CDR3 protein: CATSPISGGGYQETQYF
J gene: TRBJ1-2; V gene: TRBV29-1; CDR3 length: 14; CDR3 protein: CSVERRLSGLGYTF
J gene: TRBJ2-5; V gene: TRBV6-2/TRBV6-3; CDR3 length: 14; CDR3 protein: CASSYEGLFETQYF
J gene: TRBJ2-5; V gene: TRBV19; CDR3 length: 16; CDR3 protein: CASSISLGVPSGTQYF
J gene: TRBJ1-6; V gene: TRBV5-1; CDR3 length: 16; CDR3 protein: CASSSGTGRYNSPLHF
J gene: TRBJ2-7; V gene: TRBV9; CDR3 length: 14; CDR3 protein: CASSVSDRAYEQYF
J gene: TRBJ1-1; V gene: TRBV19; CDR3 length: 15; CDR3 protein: CASSSKDGGGTEAFF
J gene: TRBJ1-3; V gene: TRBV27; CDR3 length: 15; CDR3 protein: CASSVGGNSGNTIYF
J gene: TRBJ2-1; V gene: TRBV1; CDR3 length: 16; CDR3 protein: CTSSLIRGKSYNEQFF
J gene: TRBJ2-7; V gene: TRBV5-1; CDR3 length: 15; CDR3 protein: CASSWGLAVNYEQYF